This TCR beta chain is from a study of T cell changes during pregnancy in multiple sclerosis. The CDR3 covers 12 residues. V shed 4 bases and J 18 bases; nucleotides not matched to a gene: 8. Germline V lookup: CDR1 SGHAT, CDR2 FQNNGV. Clones were read by immunoSEQ multiplex PCR, and TCRdb kept only the in-frame ones, dropping some. This table has roughly 15,000 clones, approximately 84% appearing once. The chain is built from TRBV11-2 and TRBJ1-6; 8 bases are shared with TRBD1. Here the sequenced sample was CD8+ T cells from peripheral blood mononuclear cells, taken in the second trimester of pregnancy. This clonotype was obtained from a female donor in good health, enrolled as a control in a pregnancy study. CDR3 sequence reads: CASSSSRGLYHF. The CDR3 DNA follows: TGTGCCAGCAGCTCAAGCAGGGGGCTTTACCACTTT. The full variable domain, with the rest looked up from reference TRBV11-2 and TRBJ1-6, is EAGVAQSPRYKIIEKRQSVAFWCNPISGHATLYWYQQILGQGPKLLIQFQNNGVVDDSQLPKDRFSAERLKGVDSTLKIQPAKLEDSAVYLCASSSSRGLYHFGNGTRLTVT.